This TCR beta chain comes out of a study of patients and donors after allogeneic stem cell transplantation. Via MiXCR, TCRdb re-called the RT-PCR reads, giving one row per CDR3 protein. The table shows about 74,000 distinct CDR3 sequences, with 26% occurring only once. This clonotype was recorded a few times. The ends were cut back, 5 bases at V and 5 bases at J, with 9 bases in the middle. The CDR3 runs to 12 residues. Germline values: CDR1 SGHTA, CDR2 FQGNSA. The sample consisted of blood, either unsorted or a sorted T cell fraction (not recorded which). This sequence was found in a human donor who was either an allogeneic HSCT recipient or a stem cell or donor lymphocyte infusion donor (not recorded which). It is not recorded whose cells these are; they may come from a transplant donor. The V and J genes are TRBV7-2 and TRBJ2-5; no reliable D call. CDR3 sequence (DNA): TGTGCCAGCAGCCAAGTCTGGGAGACCCAGTACTTC. This encodes CASSQVWETQYF.